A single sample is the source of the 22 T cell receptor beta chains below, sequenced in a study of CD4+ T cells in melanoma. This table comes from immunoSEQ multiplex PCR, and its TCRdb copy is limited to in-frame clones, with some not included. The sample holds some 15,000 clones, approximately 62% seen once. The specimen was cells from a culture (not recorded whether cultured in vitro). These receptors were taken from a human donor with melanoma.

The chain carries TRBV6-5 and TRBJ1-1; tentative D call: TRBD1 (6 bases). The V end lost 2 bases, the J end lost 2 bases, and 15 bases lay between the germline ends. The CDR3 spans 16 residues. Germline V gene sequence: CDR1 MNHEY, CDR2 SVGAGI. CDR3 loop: CASSYGYTGPNTEAFF. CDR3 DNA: TGTGCCAGCAGTTACGGGTATACAGGGCCCAACACTGAAGCTTTCTTT.

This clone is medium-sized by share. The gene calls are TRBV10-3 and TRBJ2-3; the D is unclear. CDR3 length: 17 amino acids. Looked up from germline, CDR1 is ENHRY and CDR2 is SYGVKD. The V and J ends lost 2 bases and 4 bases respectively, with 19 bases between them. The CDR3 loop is CAISEPISMDNSDTQYF. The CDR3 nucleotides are TGTGCCATCAGTGAGCCTATCTCCATGGATAACTCAGATACGCAGTATTTT.

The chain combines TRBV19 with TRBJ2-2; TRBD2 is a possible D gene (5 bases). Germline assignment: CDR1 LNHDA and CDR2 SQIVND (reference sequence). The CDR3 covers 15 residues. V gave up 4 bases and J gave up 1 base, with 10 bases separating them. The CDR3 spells CASSTGILNTGELFF. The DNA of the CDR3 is TGTGCCAGTAGTACCGGGATTCTGAACACCGGGGAGCTGTTTTTT.

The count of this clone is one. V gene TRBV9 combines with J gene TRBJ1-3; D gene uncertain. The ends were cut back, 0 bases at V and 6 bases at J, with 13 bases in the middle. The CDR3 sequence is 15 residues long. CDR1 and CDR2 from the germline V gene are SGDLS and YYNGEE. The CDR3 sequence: CASSVGHMGLNTIYF. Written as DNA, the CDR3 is TGTGCCAGCAGCGTAGGCCATATGGGCCTAAACACCATATATTTT.

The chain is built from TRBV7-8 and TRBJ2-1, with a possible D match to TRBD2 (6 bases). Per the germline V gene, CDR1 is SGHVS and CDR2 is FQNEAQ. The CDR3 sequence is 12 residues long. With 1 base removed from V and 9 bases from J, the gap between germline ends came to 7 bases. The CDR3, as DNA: TGTGCCAGCAGCTTAGGGCGGGGTGAGCAGTTCTTC. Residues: CASSLGRGEQFF.

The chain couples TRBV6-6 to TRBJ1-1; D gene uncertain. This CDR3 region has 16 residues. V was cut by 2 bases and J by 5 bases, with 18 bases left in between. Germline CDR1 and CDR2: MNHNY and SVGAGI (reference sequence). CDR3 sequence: CASSYVLRVVGTEAFF. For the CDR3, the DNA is TGTGCCAGCAGTTACGTACTTAGGGTGGTGGGTACTGAAGCTTTCTTT.

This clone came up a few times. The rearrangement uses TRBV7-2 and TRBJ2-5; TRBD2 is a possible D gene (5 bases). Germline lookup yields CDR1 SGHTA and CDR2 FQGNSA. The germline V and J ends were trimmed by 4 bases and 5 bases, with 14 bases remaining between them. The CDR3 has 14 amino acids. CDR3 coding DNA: TGTGCCAGCAGCTCTGGTCTAGCCTTTGAGACCCAGTACTTC. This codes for CASSSGLAFETQYF. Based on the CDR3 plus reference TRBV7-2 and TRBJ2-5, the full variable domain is GAGVSQSPSNKVTEKGKDVELRCDPISGHTALYWYRQSLGQGLEFLIYFQGNSAPDKSGLPSDRFSAERTGGSVSTLTIQRTQQEDSAVYLCASSSGLAFETQYFGPGTRLLVL.

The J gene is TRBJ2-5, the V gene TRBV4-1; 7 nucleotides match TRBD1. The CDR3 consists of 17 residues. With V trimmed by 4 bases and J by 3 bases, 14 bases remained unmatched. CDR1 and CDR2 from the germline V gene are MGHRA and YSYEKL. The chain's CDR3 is CASSRLPSPTGKETQYF. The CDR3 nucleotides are TGCGCCAGCAGCCGCCTGCCCAGTCCGACAGGGAAAGAGACCCAGTACTTC.

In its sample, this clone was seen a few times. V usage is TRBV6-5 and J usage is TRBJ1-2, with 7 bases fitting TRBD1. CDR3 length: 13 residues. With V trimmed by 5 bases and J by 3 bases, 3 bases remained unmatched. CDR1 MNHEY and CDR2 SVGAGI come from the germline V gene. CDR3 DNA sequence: TGTGCCAGCAGTCGAGACAGGGACTATGGCTACACCTTC. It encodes CASSRDRDYGYTF.

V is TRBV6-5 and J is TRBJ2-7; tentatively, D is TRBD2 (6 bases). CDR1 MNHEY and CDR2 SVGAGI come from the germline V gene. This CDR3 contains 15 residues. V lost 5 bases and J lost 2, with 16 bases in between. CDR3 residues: CASSTTWAGTYEQYF. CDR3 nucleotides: TGTGCCAGCAGTACAACTTGGGCGGGGACCTACGAGCAGTACTTC.

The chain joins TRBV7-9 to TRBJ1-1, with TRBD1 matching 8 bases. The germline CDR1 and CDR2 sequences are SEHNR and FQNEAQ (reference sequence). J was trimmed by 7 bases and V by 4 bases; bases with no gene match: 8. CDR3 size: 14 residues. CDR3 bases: TGTGCCAGCAGCTCACAGGGGGATAGCGGTGAAGCTTTCTTT. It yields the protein CASSSQGDSGEAFF.

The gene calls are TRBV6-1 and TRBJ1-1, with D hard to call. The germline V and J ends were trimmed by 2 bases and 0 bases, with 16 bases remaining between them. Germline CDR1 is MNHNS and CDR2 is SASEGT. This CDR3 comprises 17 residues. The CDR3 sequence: CASSEIVFDLMNTEAFF. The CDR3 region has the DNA TGTGCCAGCAGTGAAATCGTATTCGACCTAATGAACACTGAAGCTTTCTTT.

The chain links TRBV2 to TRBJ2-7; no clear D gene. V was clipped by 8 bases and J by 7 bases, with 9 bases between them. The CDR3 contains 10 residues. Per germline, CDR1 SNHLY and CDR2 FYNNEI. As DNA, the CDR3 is TGTGCCAGCGGAAAACGGGAGCAGTACTTC. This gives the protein CASGKREQYF.

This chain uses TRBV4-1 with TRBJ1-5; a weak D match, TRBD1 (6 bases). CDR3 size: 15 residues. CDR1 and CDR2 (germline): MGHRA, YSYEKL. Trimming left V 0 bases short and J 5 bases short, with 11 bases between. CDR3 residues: CASSQDEQGHQPQHF. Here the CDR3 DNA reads TGCGCCAGCAGCCAAGACGAACAGGGTCATCAGCCCCAGCATTTT.

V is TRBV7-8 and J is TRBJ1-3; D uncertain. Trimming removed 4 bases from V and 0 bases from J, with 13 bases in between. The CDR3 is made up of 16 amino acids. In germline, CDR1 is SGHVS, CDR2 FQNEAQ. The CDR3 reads CASSSSTVSSGNTIYF. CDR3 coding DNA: TGTGCCAGCAGCTCCTCGACGGTCAGCTCTGGAAACACCATATATTTT.

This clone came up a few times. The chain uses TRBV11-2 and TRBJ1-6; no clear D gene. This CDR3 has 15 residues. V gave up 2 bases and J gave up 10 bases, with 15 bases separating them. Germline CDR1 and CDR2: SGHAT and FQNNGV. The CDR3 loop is CASSLKWEGPSPLHF. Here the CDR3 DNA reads TGTGCCAGCAGCTTAAAATGGGAGGGTCCATCACCCCTCCACTTT.

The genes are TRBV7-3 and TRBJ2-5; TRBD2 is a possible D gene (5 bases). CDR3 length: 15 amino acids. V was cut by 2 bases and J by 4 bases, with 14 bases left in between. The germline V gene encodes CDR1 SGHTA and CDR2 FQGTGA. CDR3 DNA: TGTGCCAGCAGCTTATCTGCCCAGAGCGGAGAGACCCAGTACTTC. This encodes CASSLSAQSGETQYF.

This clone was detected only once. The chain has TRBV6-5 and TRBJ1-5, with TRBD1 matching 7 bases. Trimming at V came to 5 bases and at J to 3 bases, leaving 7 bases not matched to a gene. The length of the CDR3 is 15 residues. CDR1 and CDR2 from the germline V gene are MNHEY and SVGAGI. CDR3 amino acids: CASSDYRGINQPQHF. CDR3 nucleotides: TGTGCCAGCAGTGACTACAGGGGCATCAATCAGCCCCAGCATTTT.

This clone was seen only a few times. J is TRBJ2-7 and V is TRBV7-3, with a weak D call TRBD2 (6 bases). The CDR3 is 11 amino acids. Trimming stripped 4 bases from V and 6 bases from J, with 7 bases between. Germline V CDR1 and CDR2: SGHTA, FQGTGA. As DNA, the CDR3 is TGTGCCAGCAGCTCCGGGGGCGAGCAGTACTTC. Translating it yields CASSSGGEQYF.

The CDR3 protein is CASTEGSGNNSPLHF. CDR3 DNA sequence: TGCGCCAGCACCGAGGGGAGCGGGAACAATTCACCCCTCCACTTT. The rearrangement uses TRBV5-1 and TRBJ1-6; D perhaps matches TRBD1 (5 bases). The CDR3 sequence is 15 residues long. Germline V lookup: CDR1 SGHRS, CDR2 YFSETQ. V gave up 6 bases and J gave up 7 bases, with 17 bases separating them.

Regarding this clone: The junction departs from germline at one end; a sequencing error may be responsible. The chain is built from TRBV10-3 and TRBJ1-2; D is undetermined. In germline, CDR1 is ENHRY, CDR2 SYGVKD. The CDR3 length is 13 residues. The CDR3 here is CASSEEDNYGYTF. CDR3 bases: TGTGCCAGCAGTGAAGAGGATAACTATGGCTACACCTTC.

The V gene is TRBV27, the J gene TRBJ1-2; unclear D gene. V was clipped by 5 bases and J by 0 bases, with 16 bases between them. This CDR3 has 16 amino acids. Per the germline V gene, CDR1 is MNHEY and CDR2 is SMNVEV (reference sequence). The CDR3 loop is CASSIALGSTNYGYTF. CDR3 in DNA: TGTGCCAGCAGTATCGCCTTGGGCAGTACTAACTATGGCTACACCTTC.